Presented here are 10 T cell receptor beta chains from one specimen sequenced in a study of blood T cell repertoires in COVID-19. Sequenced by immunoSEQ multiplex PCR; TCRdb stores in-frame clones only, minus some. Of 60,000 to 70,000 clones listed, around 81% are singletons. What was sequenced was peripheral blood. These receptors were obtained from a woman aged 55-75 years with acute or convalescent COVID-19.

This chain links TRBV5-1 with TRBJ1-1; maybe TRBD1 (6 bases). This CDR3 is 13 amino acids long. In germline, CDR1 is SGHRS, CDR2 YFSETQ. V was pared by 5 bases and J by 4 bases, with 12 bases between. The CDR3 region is CASRLDSATEAFF. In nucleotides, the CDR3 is TGCGCCAGCAGGCTGGACAGCGCCACTGAAGCTTTCTTT.

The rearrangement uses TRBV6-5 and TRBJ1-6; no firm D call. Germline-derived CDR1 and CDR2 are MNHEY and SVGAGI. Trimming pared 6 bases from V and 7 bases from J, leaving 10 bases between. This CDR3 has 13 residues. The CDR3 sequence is CASREAMNSPLHF. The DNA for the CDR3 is TGTGCCAGCAGAGAGGCAATGAATTCACCCCTCCACTTT.

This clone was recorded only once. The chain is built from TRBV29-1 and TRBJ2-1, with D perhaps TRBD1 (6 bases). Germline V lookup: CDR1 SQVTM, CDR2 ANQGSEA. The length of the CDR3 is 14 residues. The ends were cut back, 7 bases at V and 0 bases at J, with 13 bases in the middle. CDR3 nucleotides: TGCAGCGCCATCGACAGGTACTCCTACAATGAGCAGTTCTTC. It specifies CSAIDRYSYNEQFF.

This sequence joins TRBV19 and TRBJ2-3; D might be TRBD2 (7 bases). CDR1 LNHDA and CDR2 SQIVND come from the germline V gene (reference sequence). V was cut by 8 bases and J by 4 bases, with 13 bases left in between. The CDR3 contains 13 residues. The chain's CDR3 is CASARGAADTQYF. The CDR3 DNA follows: TGTGCCAGTGCCCGGGGGGCGGCAGATACGCAGTATTTT. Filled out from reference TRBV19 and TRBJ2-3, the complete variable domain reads DGGITQSPKYLFRKEGQNVTLSCEQNLNHDAMYWYRQDPGQGLRLIYYSQIVNDFQKGDIAEGYSVSREKKESFPLTVTSAQKNPTAFYLCASARGAADTQYFGPGTRLTVL.

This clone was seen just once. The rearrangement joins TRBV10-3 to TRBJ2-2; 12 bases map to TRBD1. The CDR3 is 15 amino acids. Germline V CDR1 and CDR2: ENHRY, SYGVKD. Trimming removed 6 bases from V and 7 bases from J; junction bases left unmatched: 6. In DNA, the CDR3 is TGTGCCATCAGGCCGGGACAGGGGGCGAGCGGGGAGCTGTTTTTT. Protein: CAIRPGQGASGELFF.

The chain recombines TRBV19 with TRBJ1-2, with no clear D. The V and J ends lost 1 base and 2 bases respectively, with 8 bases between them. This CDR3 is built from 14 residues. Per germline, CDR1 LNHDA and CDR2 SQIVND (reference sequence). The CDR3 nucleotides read TGTGCCAGTAGTATAGTGGCGGGCAACTATGGCTACACCTTC. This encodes CASSIVAGNYGYTF.

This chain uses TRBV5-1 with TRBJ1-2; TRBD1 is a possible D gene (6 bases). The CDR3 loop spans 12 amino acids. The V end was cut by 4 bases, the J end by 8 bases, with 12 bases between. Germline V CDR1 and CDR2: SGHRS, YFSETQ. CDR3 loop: CASSQQGTGYTF. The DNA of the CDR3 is TGCGCCAGCAGCCAGCAGGGGACCGGCTACACCTTC.

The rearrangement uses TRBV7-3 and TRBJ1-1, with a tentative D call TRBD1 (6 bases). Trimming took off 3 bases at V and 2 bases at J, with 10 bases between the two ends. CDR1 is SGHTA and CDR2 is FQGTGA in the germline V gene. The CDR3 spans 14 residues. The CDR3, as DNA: TGTGCCAGCAGCTTTACAGGGCCTAACACTGAAGCTTTCTTT. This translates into CASSFTGPNTEAFF. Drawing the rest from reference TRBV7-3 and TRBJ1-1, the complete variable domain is GAGVSQTPSNKVTEKGKYVELRCDPISGHTALYWYRQSLGQGPEFLIYFQGTGAADDSGLPNDRFFAVRPEGSVSTLKIQRTERGDSAVYLCASSFTGPNTEAFFGQGTRLTVV.

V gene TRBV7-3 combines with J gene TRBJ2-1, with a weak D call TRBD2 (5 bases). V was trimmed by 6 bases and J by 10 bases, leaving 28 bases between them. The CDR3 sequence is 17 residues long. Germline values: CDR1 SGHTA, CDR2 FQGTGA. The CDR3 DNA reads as TGTGCCAGCAGAGGCGAGGACTGGAAGAGCCCCGTCGGAGAGCAGTTCTTC. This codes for CASRGEDWKSPVGEQFF.

The CDR3: CASSRDRGPSPLHF. The DNA of the CDR3 is TGTGCCAGCAGCCGGGACAGGGGGCCCTCACCCCTCCACTTT. The chain combines TRBV5-6 with TRBJ1-6; 12 bases match TRBD1. CDR3 length: 14 residues. Germline CDR1 SGHDT, CDR2 YYEEEE. Unmatched junction bases numbered 3, after V lost 4 bases and J lost 10 bases. Supplemented by reference TRBV5-6 and TRBJ1-6, the full variable domain reads DAGVTQSPTHLIKTRGQQVTLRCSPKSGHDTVSWYQQALGQGPQFIFQYYEEEERQRGNFPDRFSGHQFPNYSSELNVNALLLGDSALYLCASSRDRGPSPLHFGNGTRLTVT.